These T cell receptor beta chains were read from a single sample in a study of blood T cells in healthy people across ages. Using its own MiXCR run on the 5' RACE reads, TCRdb lists one record per CDR3 protein. In the table there are around 1,700,000 distinct CDR3 sequences, roughly 27% of which are singletons. The specimen was blood. Receptors were obtained from a woman aged 25 to 39 in good health. Both conserved end residues are part of each CDR3. A D gene is named only where the DNA matches it firmly. The size field is filled for only some rows; it gives once, few, many or a size class.

d_call: NA; clone_size: NA; j_call: TRBJ2-2; v_call: TRBV29-1; cdr3_nt: TGCAGCGTCGGCTACGAAGAAGAGCTGTTTTTT; cdr3_aa: CSVGYEEELFF
d_call: TRBD1; clone_size: NA; j_call: TRBJ1-5; v_call: TRBV11-2; cdr3_nt: TGTGCCAGCAGCCACCGCCGGGACAGTTCTAATCAGCCCCAGCATTTT; cdr3_aa: CASSHRRDSSNQPQHF
d_call: TRBD1; clone_size: NA; j_call: TRBJ1-1; v_call: TRBV20-1; cdr3_nt: TGCAGTGCTAGAGGACAGGGGAAAGCTTTCTTT; cdr3_aa: CSARGQGKAFF
d_call: TRBD2; clone_size: NA; j_call: TRBJ2-3; v_call: TRBV20-1; cdr3_nt: TGCAGTGCCCCCGGGAGGGCCCTCACAGATACGCAGTATTTT; cdr3_aa: CSAPGRALTDTQYF
d_call: NA; clone_size: few; j_call: TRBJ1-5; v_call: TRBV20-1; cdr3_nt: TGCAGTGCTAGAGTTGAGGGGATCAGCAATCAGCCCCAGCATTTT; cdr3_aa: CSARVEGISNQPQHF
d_call: NA; clone_size: NA; j_call: TRBJ2-1; v_call: TRBV7-9; cdr3_nt: TGTGCCAGCAGCGTAGAAGGGATCTACAATGAGCAGTTCTTC; cdr3_aa: CASSVEGIYNEQFF
d_call: NA; clone_size: NA; j_call: TRBJ2-7; v_call: TRBV7-9; cdr3_nt: TGTGCCAGCAGCCCAGTGGGGGGTCTGAGGTCCTCCTACGAGCAGTACTTC; cdr3_aa: CASSPVGGLRSSYEQYF
d_call: TRBD1; clone_size: NA; j_call: TRBJ1-1; v_call: TRBV4-3; cdr3_nt: TGCGCCAGCAGCCAATCGACCGGGACAGGGGGTCCGGGCACTGAAGCTTTCTTT; cdr3_aa: CASSQSTGTGGPGTEAFF
d_call: TRBD1; clone_size: many; j_call: TRBJ2-7; v_call: TRBV28; cdr3_nt: TGTGCCAGCAGTGGGGTGGGGACAGCTTCCTACGAGCAGTACTTC; cdr3_aa: CASSGVGTASYEQYF
d_call: NA; clone_size: NA; j_call: TRBJ2-2; v_call: TRBV28; cdr3_nt: TGTGCCAGCAGGGTGTGGGTAACCGGGGAGCTGTTTTTT; cdr3_aa: CASRVWVTGELFF
d_call: NA; clone_size: few; j_call: TRBJ2-1; v_call: TRBV5-1; cdr3_nt: TGCGCCAGCAGCCTGGGAGGGTCGGGGGCCTTCTCCTACAATGAGCAGTTCTTC; cdr3_aa: CASSLGGSGAFSYNEQFF
d_call: NA; clone_size: NA; j_call: TRBJ2-3; v_call: TRBV28; cdr3_nt: TGTGCCAGCAGCCCTCGCGGCCTTTTCACAGATACGCAGTATTTT; cdr3_aa: CASSPRGLFTDTQYF
d_call: NA; clone_size: few; j_call: TRBJ2-3; v_call: TRBV6-5; cdr3_nt: TGTGCCAGCAGTATCGAGCGGAGTAGCACAGATACGCAGTATTTT; cdr3_aa: CASSIERSSTDTQYF
d_call: NA; clone_size: NA; j_call: TRBJ2-1; v_call: TRBV5-5; cdr3_nt: TGTGCCAGCAGCCCCTTGGGGCAGCTTACCCAGAGCTCCTACAATGAGCAGTTCTTC; cdr3_aa: CASSPLGQLTQSSYNEQFF
d_call: TRBD1; clone_size: NA; j_call: TRBJ2-5; v_call: TRBV20-1; cdr3_nt: TGCAGTGCCCGCCCCTTGGACAGGGGGAATGAGCAGTACTTC; cdr3_aa: CSARPLDRGNEQYF
d_call: NA; clone_size: NA; j_call: TRBJ1-5; v_call: TRBV9; cdr3_nt: TGTGCCAGCAGCGCCCACGGCAATCAGCCCCAGCATTTT; cdr3_aa: CASSAHGNQPQHF
d_call: TRBD2; clone_size: few; j_call: TRBJ2-1; v_call: TRBV29-1; cdr3_nt: TGCAGCGTTCGGGGACTAGCCCCTTTTGAGCAGTTCTTC; cdr3_aa: CSVRGLAPFEQFF
d_call: NA; clone_size: few; j_call: TRBJ1-6; v_call: TRBV4-3; cdr3_nt: TGCGCCAGCAGCCCTCGGCGGGTCGATTCACCCCTCCACTTT; cdr3_aa: CASSPRRVDSPLHF
d_call: NA; clone_size: NA; j_call: TRBJ1-1; v_call: TRBV18; cdr3_nt: TGTGCCAGCTCACCTGAACTGCTCAACCCTGAAGCTTTCTTT; cdr3_aa: CASSPELLNPEAFF
d_call: NA; clone_size: many; j_call: TRBJ2-7; v_call: TRBV10-3; cdr3_nt: TGTGCCATCAGAGCCGCGACGTCTAGCGATCCCTACGAGCAGTACTTC; cdr3_aa: CAIRAATSSDPYEQYF
d_call: NA; clone_size: few; j_call: TRBJ1-6; v_call: TRBV20-1; cdr3_nt: TGCAGTGCTAGAGTCGGCAGGGGTGATTCACCCCTCCACTTT; cdr3_aa: CSARVGRGDSPLHF
d_call: NA; clone_size: few; j_call: TRBJ1-5; v_call: TRBV7-9; cdr3_nt: TGTGCCAGCAGCTCGGGTCCTCAGCCCCAGCATTTT; cdr3_aa: CASSSGPQPQHF
d_call: TRBD2; clone_size: few; j_call: TRBJ2-5; v_call: TRBV11-2; cdr3_nt: TGTGCCAGCAGCATCGTAGGACTAGCGCGGGGTCAAGAGACCCAGTACTTC; cdr3_aa: CASSIVGLARGQETQYF
d_call: NA; clone_size: few; j_call: TRBJ2-4; v_call: TRBV6-5; cdr3_nt: TGTGCCAGCGGAACATTCGGTGTAGCCAAAAACATTCAGTACTTC; cdr3_aa: CASGTFGVAKNIQYF
d_call: NA; clone_size: NA; j_call: TRBJ2-4; v_call: TRBV7-9; cdr3_nt: TGTGCCAGCAGCTTAGCGGATTCAGCCAAAAACATTCAGTACTTC; cdr3_aa: CASSLADSAKNIQYF
d_call: NA; clone_size: few; j_call: TRBJ2-3; v_call: TRBV24-1; cdr3_nt: TGTGCCACCAGTGACCGGGACGGAGGCACAGATACGCAGTATTTT; cdr3_aa: CATSDRDGGTDTQYF
d_call: NA; clone_size: NA; j_call: TRBJ1-1; v_call: TRBV5-1; cdr3_nt: TGCGCCAGCACGAAGACTGGGAACACTGAAGCTTTCTTT; cdr3_aa: CASTKTGNTEAFF
d_call: NA; clone_size: NA; j_call: TRBJ1-2; v_call: TRBV4-1; cdr3_nt: TGCGCCAGCAGCCAAGTGGCGCAGGGACGGGTCTATGGCTACACCTTC; cdr3_aa: CASSQVAQGRVYGYTF
d_call: NA; clone_size: NA; j_call: TRBJ1-5; v_call: TRBV9; cdr3_nt: TGTGCCAGCAGCGTAGACGGCGGAGGGGGTCAGCCCCAGCATTTT; cdr3_aa: CASSVDGGGGQPQHF
d_call: NA; clone_size: NA; j_call: TRBJ2-7; v_call: TRBV7-6; cdr3_nt: TGTGCCAGCAGCGTAGACGTGGGAGACTCCTACAATGAGCAGTACTTC; cdr3_aa: CASSVDVGDSYNEQYF
d_call: NA; clone_size: NA; j_call: TRBJ1-1; v_call: TRBV11-3; cdr3_nt: TGTGCCAACAGCGCTCGACAGATTGAAGCTTTCTTT; cdr3_aa: CANSARQIEAFF
d_call: TRBD1; clone_size: few; j_call: TRBJ1-5; v_call: TRBV28; cdr3_nt: TGTGCCAGCAGTTTCCGCCCAGGGGGTAGGGGCAATCAGCCCCAGCATTTT; cdr3_aa: CASSFRPGGRGNQPQHF
d_call: NA; clone_size: NA; j_call: TRBJ1-4; v_call: TRBV10-3; cdr3_nt: TGTGCCATCAGCGGGGCAGGACTTGAAAAACTGTTTTTT; cdr3_aa: CAISGAGLEKLFF
d_call: NA; clone_size: few; j_call: TRBJ1-5; v_call: TRBV12-3/TRBV12-4; cdr3_nt: TGTGCCAGCAGTAGGGCAGAAAGGCAGCCCCAGCATTTT; cdr3_aa: CASSRAERQPQHF
d_call: TRBD1; clone_size: NA; j_call: TRBJ2-7; v_call: TRBV20-1; cdr3_nt: TGCAGTGCTCGTCGGGACAGCAACAAATACGAGCAGTACTTC; cdr3_aa: CSARRDSNKYEQYF
d_call: TRBD2; clone_size: NA; j_call: TRBJ2-1; v_call: TRBV20-1; cdr3_nt: TGCAGGGGGGATAGCGGGAACGAGCAGTTCTTC; cdr3_aa: CRGDSGNEQFF
d_call: NA; clone_size: NA; j_call: TRBJ2-1; v_call: TRBV2; cdr3_nt: TGTGCCAGCAGAGACAGAGACAATAAGCAGTTCTTC; cdr3_aa: CASRDRDNKQFF
d_call: NA; clone_size: few; j_call: TRBJ2-7; v_call: TRBV5-1; cdr3_nt: TGCGCCAGCAGCTTGGACTACGGCAACGAGCAGTACTTC; cdr3_aa: CASSLDYGNEQYF
d_call: NA; clone_size: few; j_call: TRBJ2-6; v_call: TRBV7-9; cdr3_nt: TGTGCCAGCGCCCCGGTCCCGGGCTCTGGGGCCAACGTCCTGACTTTC; cdr3_aa: CASAPVPGSGANVLTF
d_call: TRBD2; clone_size: NA; j_call: TRBJ2-1; v_call: TRBV20-1; cdr3_nt: TGCAGTGCCACTCGGGGGACTAGCGGGAGCGATGAGCAGTTCTTC; cdr3_aa: CSATRGTSGSDEQFF
d_call: TRBD1; clone_size: few; j_call: TRBJ2-4; v_call: TRBV12-5; cdr3_nt: TGTGCTAGCAGCCGACAGGGGAAGGGAGCCAAAAACATTCAGTACTTC; cdr3_aa: CASSRQGKGAKNIQYF
d_call: NA; clone_size: few; j_call: TRBJ2-1; v_call: TRBV11-2; cdr3_nt: TGTGCCAGCAGCTTAATTGGGGGGCTCTTCAATGAGCAGTTCTTC; cdr3_aa: CASSLIGGLFNEQFF
d_call: NA; clone_size: many; j_call: TRBJ2-5; v_call: TRBV7-9; cdr3_nt: TGTGCCAGTCTGGGCGTGGAGACCCAGTACTTC; cdr3_aa: CASLGVETQYF
d_call: NA; clone_size: few; j_call: TRBJ1-2; v_call: TRBV5-1; cdr3_nt: TGCGCCAGCAGCGTTTCCGGGGGAGGCTATGGCTACACCTTC; cdr3_aa: CASSVSGGGYGYTF
d_call: NA; clone_size: many; j_call: TRBJ1-4; v_call: TRBV7-2; cdr3_nt: TGTGCCAGCAGCTCCACAGGGATTAATGAAAAACTGTTTTTT; cdr3_aa: CASSSTGINEKLFF
d_call: NA; clone_size: once; j_call: TRBJ1-4; v_call: TRBV20-1; cdr3_nt: TGCAGTGCTAAAGCTCTTGGCTCCGGTCCATCAACTAATGAAAAACTGTTTTTT; cdr3_aa: CSAKALGSGPSTNEKLFF
d_call: NA; clone_size: NA; j_call: TRBJ1-3; v_call: TRBV9; cdr3_nt: TGTGCCAGCAGCCCCCGGGACATCCCGAGCTCTGGAAACACCATATATTTT; cdr3_aa: CASSPRDIPSSGNTIYF
d_call: NA; clone_size: NA; j_call: TRBJ1-1; v_call: TRBV3-1; cdr3_nt: TGTGCCAGCAGCCAAGAAAGGGCTAACACTGAAGCTTTCTTT; cdr3_aa: CASSQERANTEAFF
d_call: TRBD2; clone_size: NA; j_call: TRBJ2-5; v_call: TRBV7-3; cdr3_nt: TGTGCCAGCAGCTTACGGGGGGGCCAAGAGCCCCAGTACTTC; cdr3_aa: CASSLRGGQEPQYF